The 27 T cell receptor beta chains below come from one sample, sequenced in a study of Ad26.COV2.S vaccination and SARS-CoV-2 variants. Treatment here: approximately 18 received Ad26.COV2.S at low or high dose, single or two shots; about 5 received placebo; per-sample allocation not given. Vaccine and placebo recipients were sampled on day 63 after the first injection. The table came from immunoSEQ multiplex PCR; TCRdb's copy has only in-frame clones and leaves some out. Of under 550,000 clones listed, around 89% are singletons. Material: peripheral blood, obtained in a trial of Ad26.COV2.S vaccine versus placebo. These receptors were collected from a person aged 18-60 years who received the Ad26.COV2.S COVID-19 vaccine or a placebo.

The CDR3 protein is CASSLYTNEQYF. The CDR3 bases are TGTGCCAGCAGTTTATACACGAACGAGCAGTACTTC. This rearrangement joins TRBV12-3 or TRBV12-4 to TRBJ2-7; D is ambiguous. The CDR3 spans 12 residues. V was pared by 2 bases and J by 5 bases, with 7 bases between.

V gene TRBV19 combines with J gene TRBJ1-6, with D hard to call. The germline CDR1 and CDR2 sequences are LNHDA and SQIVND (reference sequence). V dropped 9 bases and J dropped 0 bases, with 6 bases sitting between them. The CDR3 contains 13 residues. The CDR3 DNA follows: TGTGCCAGCAAGAGCTCCTATAATTCACCCCTCCACTTT. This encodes CASKSSYNSPLHF.

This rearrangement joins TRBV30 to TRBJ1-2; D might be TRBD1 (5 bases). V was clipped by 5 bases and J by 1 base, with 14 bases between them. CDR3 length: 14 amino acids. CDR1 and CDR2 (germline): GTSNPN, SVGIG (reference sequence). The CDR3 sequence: CAWSRDGINYGYTF. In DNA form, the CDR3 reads TGTGCCTGGTCTAGGGACGGAATTAACTATGGCTACACCTTC.

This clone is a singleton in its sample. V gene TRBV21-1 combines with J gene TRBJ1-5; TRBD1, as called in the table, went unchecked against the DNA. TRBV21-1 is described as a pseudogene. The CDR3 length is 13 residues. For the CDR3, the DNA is TGTGCCAGCAACGAAGGGGCCCAACAGCCCCAGCATTTT. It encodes CASNEGAQQPQHF.

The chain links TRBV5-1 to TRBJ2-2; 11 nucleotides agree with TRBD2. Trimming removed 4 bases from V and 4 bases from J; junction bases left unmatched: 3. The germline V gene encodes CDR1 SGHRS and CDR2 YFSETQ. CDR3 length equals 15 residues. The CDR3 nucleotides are TGCGCCAGCAGCCCGACTAGCGGGGTCACCGGGGAGCTGTTTTTT. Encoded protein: CASSPTSGVTGELFF. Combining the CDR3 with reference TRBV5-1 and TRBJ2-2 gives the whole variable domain KAGVTQTPRYLIKTRGQQVTLSCSPISGHRSVSWYQQTPGQGLQFLFEYFSETQRNKGNFPGRFSGRQFSNSRSEMNVSTLELGDSALYLCASSPTSGVTGELFFGEGSRLTVL.

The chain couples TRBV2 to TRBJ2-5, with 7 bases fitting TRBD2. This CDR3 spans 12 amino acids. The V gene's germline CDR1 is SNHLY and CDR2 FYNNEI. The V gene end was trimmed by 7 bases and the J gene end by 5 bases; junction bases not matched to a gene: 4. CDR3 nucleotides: TGTGCCAGCAAACGGGGGGATGAGACCCAGTACTTC. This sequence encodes CASKRGDETQYF.

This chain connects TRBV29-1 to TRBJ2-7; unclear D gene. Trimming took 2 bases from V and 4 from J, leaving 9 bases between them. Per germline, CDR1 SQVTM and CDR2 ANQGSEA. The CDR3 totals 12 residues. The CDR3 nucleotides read TGCAGCGTTGAAACTCCAGGATACGAGCAGTACTTC. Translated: CSVETPGYEQYF.

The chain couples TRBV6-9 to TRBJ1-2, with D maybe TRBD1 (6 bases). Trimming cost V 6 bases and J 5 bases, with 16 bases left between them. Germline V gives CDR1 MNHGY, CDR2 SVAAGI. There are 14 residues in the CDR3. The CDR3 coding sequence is TGTGCCAGCAGGGTTCTGGGGGGCGGGTATGGCTACACCTTC. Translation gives CASRVLGGGYGYTF.

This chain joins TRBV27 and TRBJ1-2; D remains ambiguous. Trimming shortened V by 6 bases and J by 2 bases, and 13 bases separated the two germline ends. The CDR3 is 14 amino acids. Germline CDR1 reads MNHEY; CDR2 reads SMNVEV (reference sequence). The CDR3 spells CASSAGPRNYGYTF. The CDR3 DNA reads TGTGCCAGCAGCGCCGGGCCCAGAAACTATGGCTACACCTTC.

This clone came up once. The chain's CDR3 is CAISEYKNNEKLFF. In nucleotides, the CDR3 is TGTGCCATCAGTGAATACAAGAATAATGAAAAACTGTTTTTT. The V call is TRBV10-3, the J call TRBJ1-4; D is ambiguous. CDR3 length equals 14 residues. V was cut by 3 bases and J by 4 bases, with 9 bases left in between. Germline assignment: CDR1 ENHRY and CDR2 SYGVKD.

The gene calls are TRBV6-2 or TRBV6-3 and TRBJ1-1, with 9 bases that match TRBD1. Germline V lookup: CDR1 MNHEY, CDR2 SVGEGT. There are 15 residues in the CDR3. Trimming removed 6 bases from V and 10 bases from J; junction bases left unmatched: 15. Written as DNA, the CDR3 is TGTGCCAGCAGCCAATCCCCACATACGGACAGGGGAGCTTTCTTT. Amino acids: CASSQSPHTDRGAFF.

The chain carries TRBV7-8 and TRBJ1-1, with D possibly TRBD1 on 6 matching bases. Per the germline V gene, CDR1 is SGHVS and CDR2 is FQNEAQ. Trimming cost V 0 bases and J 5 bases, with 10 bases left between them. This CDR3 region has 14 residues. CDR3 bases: TGTGCCAGCAGCTTAGCGGGGGGCTTTACTGAAGCTTTCTTT. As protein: CASSLAGGFTEAFF.

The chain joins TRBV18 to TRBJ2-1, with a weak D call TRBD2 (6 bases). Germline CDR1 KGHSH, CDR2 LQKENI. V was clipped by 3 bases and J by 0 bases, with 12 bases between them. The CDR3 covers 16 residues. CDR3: CASSPPDGSSYNEQFF. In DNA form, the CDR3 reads TGTGCCAGCTCACCTCCCGACGGGAGCTCCTACAATGAGCAGTTCTTC. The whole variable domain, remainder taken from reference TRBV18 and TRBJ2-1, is NAGVMQNPRHLVRRRGQEARLRCSPMKGHSHVYWYRQLPEEGLKFMVYLQKENIIDESGMPKERFSAEFPKEGPSILRIQQVVRGDSAAYFCASSPPDGSSYNEQFFGPGTRLTVL.

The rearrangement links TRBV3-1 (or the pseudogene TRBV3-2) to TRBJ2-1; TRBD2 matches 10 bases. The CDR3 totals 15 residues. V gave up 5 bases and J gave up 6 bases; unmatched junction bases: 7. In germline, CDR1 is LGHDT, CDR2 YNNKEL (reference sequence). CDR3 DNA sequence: TGTGCCAGCAGCGACGAGCGGGGGGGCCGCAATGAGCAGTTCTTC. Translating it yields CASSDERGGRNEQFF.

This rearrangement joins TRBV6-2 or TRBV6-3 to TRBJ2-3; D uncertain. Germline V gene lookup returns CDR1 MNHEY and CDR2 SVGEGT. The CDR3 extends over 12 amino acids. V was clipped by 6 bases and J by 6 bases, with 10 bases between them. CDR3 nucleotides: TGTGCCAGCAGCCCCGGGTCCGATACGCAGTATTTT. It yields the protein CASSPGSDTQYF.

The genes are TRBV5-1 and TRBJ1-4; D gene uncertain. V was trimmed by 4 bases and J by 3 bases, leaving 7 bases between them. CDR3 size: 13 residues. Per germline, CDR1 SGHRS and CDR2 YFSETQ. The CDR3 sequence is CASSRSANEKLFF. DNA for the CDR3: TGCGCCAGCAGCCGGAGTGCTAATGAAAAACTGTTTTTT.

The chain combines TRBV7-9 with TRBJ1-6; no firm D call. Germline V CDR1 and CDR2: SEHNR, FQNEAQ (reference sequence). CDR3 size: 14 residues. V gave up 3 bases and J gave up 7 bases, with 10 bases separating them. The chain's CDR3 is CASSLTGRNSPLHF. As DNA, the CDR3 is TGTGCCAGCAGCTTGACGGGGAGGAATTCACCCCTCCACTTT.

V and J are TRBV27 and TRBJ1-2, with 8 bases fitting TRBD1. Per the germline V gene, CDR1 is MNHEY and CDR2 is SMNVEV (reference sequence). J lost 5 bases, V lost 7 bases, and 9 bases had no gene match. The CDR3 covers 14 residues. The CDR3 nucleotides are TGTGCCAGCACCTCCGGACAGGGTGGTTATGGCTACACCTTC. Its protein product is CASTSGQGGYGYTF.

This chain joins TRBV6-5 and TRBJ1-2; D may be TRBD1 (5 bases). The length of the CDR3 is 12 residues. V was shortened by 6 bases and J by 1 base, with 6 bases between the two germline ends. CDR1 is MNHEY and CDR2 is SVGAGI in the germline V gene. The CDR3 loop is CASRGDNYGYTF. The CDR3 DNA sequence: TGTGCCAGCAGGGGGGATAACTATGGCTACACCTTC.

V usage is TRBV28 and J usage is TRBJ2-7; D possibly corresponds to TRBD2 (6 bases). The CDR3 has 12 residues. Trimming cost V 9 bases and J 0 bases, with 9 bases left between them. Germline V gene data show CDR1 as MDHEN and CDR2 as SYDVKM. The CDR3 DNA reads TGTGCCAGTGGTAGCGGCTCCTACGAGCAGTACTTC. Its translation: CASGSGSYEQYF.

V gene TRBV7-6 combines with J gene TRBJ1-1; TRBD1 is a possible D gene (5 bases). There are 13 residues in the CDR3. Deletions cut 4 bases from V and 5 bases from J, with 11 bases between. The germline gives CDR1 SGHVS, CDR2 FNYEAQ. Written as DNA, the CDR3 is TGTGCCAGCAGCTGGGAGGGGCGGACTGAAGCTTTCTTT. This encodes CASSWEGRTEAFF.

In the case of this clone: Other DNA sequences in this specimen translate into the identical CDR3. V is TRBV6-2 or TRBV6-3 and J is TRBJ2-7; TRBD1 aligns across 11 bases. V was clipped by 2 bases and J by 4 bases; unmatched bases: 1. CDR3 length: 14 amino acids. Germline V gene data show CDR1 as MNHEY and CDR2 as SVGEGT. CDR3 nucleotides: TGTGCCAGCAGTTACGGGACAGGGGGATACGAGCAGTACTTC. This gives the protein CASSYGTGGYEQYF.

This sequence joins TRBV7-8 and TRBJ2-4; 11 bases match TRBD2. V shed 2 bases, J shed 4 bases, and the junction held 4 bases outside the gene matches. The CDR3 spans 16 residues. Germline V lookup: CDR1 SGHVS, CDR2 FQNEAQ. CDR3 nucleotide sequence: TGTGCCAGCAGCTTATCAGTAGCGGGGGGGAAAAACATTCAGTACTTC. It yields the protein CASSLSVAGGKNIQYF.

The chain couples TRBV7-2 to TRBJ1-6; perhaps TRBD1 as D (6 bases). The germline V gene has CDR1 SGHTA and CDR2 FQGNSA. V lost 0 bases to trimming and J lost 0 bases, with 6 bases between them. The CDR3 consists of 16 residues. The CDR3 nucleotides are TGTGCCAGCAGCTTAGCAGGGGGCTCCTATAATTCACCCCTCCACTTT. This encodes CASSLAGGSYNSPLHF.

As DNA, the CDR3 is TGTGCCAGCAGTGACCCGGGACAGGGTCCAGCAACAGATACGCAGTATTTT. It translates to CASSDPGQGPATDTQYF. The chain couples TRBV2 to TRBJ2-3; 9 bases are a match to TRBD1. After removal of 3 bases from V and 3 bases from J, the junction contained 10 bases not matched to a gene. The germline gives CDR1 SNHLY, CDR2 FYNNEI. The CDR3 is 17 residues long.

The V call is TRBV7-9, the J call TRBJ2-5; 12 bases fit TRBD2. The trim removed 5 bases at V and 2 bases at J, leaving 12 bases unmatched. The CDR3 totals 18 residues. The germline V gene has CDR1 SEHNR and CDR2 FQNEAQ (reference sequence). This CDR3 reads CASSKPPLGLAGQETQYF. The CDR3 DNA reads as TGTGCCAGCAGCAAGCCCCCTCTTGGACTAGCGGGGCAAGAGACCCAGTACTTC.

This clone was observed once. The CDR3: CASSESLGTDTQYF. The CDR3 DNA sequence: TGTGCCAGCAGTGAGTCACTAGGGACAGATACGCAGTATTTT. The chain recombines TRBV6-1 with TRBJ2-3, with D perhaps matching TRBD2 (5 bases). Germline loops: CDR1 MNHNS, CDR2 SASEGT. The V and J ends lost 3 bases and 3 bases respectively, with 10 bases between them. The length of the CDR3 is 14 residues.